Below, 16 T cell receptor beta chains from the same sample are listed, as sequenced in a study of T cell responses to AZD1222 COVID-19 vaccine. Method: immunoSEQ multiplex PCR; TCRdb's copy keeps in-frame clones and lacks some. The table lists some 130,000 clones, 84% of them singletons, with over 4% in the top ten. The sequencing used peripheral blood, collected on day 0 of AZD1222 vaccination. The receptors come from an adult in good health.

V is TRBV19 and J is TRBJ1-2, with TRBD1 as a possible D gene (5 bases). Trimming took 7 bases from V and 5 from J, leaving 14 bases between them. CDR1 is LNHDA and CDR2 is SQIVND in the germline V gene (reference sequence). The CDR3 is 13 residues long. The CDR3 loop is CASTPQGGYGYTF. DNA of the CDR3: TGTGCCAGTACCCCCCAGGGAGGGTATGGCTACACCTTC.

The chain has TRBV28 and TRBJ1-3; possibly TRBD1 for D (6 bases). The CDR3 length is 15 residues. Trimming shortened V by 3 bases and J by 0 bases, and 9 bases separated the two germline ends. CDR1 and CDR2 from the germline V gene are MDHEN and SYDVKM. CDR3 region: CASSLGGNSGNTIYF. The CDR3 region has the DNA TGTGCCAGCAGTTTGGGGGGCAACTCTGGAAACACCATATATTTT.

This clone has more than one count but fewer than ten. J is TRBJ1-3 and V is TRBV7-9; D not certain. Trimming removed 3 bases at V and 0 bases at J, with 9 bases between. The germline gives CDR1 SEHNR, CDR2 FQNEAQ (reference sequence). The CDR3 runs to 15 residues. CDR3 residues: CASSFSFNSGNTIYF. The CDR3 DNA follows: TGTGCCAGCAGCTTCTCGTTTAACTCTGGAAACACCATATATTTT. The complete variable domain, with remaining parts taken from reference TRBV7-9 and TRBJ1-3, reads DTGVSQNPRHKITKRGQNVTFRCDPISEHNRLYWYRQTLGQGPEFLTYFQNEAQLEKSRLLSDRFSAERPKGSFSTLEIQRTEQGDSAMYLCASSFSFNSGNTIYFGEGSWLTVV.

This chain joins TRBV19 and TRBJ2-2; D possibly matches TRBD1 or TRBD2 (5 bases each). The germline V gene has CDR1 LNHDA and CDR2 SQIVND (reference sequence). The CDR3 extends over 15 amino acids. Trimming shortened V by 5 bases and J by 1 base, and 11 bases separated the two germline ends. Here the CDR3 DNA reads TGTGCCAGTAGTCCCGGGACCGTGAACACCGGGGAGCTGTTTTTT. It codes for CASSPGTVNTGELFF.

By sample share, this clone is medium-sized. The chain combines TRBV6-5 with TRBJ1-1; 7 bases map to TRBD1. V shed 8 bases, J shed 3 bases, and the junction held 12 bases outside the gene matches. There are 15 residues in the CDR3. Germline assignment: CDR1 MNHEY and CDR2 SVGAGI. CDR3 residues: CASLVQDRLYTEAFF. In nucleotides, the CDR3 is TGTGCCAGCCTGGTACAGGACAGGCTATACACTGAAGCTTTCTTT.

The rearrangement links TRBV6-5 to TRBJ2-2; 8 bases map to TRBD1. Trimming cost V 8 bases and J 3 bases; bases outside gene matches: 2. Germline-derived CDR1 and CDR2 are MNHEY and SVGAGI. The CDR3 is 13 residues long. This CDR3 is CASHRGDTGELFF. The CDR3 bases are TGTGCCAGCCACAGGGGGGACACCGGGGAGCTGTTTTTT.

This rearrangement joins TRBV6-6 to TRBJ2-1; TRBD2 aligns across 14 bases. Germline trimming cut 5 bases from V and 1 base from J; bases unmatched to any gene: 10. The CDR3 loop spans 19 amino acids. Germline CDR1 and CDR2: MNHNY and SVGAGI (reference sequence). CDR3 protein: CASSPTQTSGGDSYNEQFF. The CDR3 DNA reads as TGTGCCAGCAGTCCCACTCAGACTAGCGGGGGGGATTCCTACAATGAGCAGTTCTTC.

CDR3 sequence reads: CASSPGTGIQEKLFF. CDR3 coding DNA: TGTGCCAGCTCACCAGGGACAGGCATCCAGGAAAAACTGTTTTTT. The V and J genes are TRBV18 and TRBJ1-4, with TRBD1 matching over 8 bases. The CDR3 is 15 residues long. Trimming cost V 2 bases and J 8 bases; bases outside gene matches: 7. Germline V gene lookup returns CDR1 KGHSH and CDR2 LQKENI. The full variable domain, its missing parts supplied by reference TRBV18 and TRBJ1-4, is NAGVMQNPRHLVRRRGQEARLRCSPMKGHSHVYWYRQLPEEGLKFMVYLQKENIIDESGMPKERFSAEFPKEGPSILRIQQVVRGDSAAYFCASSPGTGIQEKLFFGSGTQLSVL.

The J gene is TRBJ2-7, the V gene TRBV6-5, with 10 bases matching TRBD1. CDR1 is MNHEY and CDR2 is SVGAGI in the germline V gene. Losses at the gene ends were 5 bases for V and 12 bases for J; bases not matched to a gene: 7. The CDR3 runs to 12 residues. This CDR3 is CASSNGQGERYF. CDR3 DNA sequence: TGTGCCAGCAGTAACGGACAGGGGGAACGGTACTTC.

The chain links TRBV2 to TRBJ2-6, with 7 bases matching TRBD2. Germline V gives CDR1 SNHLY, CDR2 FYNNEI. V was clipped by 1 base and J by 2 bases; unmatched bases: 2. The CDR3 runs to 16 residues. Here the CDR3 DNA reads TGTGCCAGCAGTGAAGTTGGGAGGGCTGGGGCCAACGTCCTGACTTTC. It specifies CASSEVGRAGANVLTF. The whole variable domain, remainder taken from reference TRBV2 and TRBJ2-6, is EPEVTQTPSHQVTQMGQEVILRCVPISNHLYFYWYRQILGQKVEFLVSFYNNEISEKSEIFDDQFSVERPDGSNFTLKIRSTKLEDSAMYFCASSEVGRAGANVLTFGAGSRLTVL.

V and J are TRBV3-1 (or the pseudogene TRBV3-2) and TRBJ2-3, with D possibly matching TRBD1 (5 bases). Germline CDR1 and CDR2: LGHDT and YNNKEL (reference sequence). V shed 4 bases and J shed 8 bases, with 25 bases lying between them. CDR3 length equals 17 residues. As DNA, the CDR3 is TGTGCCAGCAGCCGCGCAACGGCAGGGTCGACCATATCTACGCAGTATTTT. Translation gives CASSRATAGSTISTQYF.

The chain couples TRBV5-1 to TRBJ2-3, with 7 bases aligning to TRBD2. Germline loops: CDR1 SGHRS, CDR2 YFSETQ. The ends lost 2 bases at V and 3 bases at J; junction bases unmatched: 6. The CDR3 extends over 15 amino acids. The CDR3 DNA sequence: TGCGCCAGCAGCTTAACGCGGGGGACTACAGATACGCAGTATTTT. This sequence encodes CASSLTRGTTDTQYF.

The CDR3 sequence is CASSLGTENTGELFF. In DNA form, the CDR3 reads TGTGCCAGCAGCTTAGGGACTGAGAACACCGGGGAGCTGTTTTTT. V usage is TRBV7-9 and J usage is TRBJ2-2; D is possibly TRBD2 (5 bases). CDR1 is SEHNR, CDR2 FQNEAQ, per germline (reference sequence). CDR3 length: 15 amino acids. The ends were cut back, 1 base at V and 1 base at J, with 7 bases in the middle.

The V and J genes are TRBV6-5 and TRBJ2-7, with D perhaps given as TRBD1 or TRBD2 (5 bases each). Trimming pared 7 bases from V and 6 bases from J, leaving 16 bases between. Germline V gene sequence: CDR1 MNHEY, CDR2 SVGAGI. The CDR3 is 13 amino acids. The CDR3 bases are TGTGCCAGCACCCTACCGGGGACCCGCGAGCAGTACTTC. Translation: CASTLPGTREQYF.

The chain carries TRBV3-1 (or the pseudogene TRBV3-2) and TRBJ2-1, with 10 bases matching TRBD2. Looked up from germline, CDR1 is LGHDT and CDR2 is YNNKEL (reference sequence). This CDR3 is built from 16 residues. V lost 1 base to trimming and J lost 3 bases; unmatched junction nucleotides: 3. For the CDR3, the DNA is TGTGCCAGCAGCCAAGGTCCTAGCGGGGGCTACAATGAGCAGTTCTTC. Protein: CASSQGPSGGYNEQFF.

CDR3 DNA sequence: TGTGCCAGTAGTATTTTGGGAGACTATGGCTACACCTTC. It specifies CASSILGDYGYTF. This chain connects TRBV19 to TRBJ1-2, with unresolved D. Germline CDR1 and CDR2: LNHDA and SQIVND (reference sequence). This CDR3 spans 13 amino acids. The germline V and J ends were trimmed by 3 bases and 3 bases, with 8 bases remaining between them.